This paragraph reports one T cell receptor beta chain. Its matching antigen is unknown. This sample is drawn from a study of early T cells in non-severe SARS-CoV-2 infection. Study as a whole: Bulk RNA isolated from unsorted whole blood underwent sequencing; chains were not paired. Study-wide results and caveats: Sequences matched to VDJdb favored anti-spike CD8 responses, while private and CD4 specificities were missed.

The CDR3 consists of 17 residues. Germline CDR1 and CDR2: SGHTA and FQGNSA. Between the trimmed V and J ends, which lost 2 bases and 5 bases, there was a span of 21 bases. Individual cDNA molecules were tagged with unique molecular identifiers, the study reported. Using its own MiXCR run on the 5' RACE reads, TCRdb lists one record per CDR3 protein. The table has 75,000 to 80,000 distinct CDR3 sequences, roughly a sixth seen once; the top ten hold less than 15%. Sequenced: whole blood. This receptor was identified in an adult who was a healthcare worker with PCR-confirmed SARS-CoV-2 infection or an uninfected control (not recorded which). J is TRBJ1-2 and V is TRBV7-2, with D perhaps TRBD1 (6 bases). Here the CDR3 DNA reads TGTGCCAGCAGCTTAAATTCTAGGGTCTCGCAGGGGTATGGCTACACCTTC. The encoded protein is CASSLNSRVSQGYGYTF.